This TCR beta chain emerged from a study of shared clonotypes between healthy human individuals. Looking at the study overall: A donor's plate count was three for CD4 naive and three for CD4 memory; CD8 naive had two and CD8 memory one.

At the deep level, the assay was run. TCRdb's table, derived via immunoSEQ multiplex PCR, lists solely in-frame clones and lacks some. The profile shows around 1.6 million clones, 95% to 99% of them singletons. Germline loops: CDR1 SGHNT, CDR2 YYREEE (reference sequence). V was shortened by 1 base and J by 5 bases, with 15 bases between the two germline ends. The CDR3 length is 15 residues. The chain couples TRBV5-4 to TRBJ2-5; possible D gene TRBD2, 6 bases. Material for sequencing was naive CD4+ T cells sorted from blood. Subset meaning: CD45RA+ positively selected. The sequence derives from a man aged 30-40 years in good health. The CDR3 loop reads CASSLKSGAGETQYF. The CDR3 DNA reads TGTGCCAGCAGCTTGAAGTCTGGGGCGGGGGAGACCCAGTACTTC.